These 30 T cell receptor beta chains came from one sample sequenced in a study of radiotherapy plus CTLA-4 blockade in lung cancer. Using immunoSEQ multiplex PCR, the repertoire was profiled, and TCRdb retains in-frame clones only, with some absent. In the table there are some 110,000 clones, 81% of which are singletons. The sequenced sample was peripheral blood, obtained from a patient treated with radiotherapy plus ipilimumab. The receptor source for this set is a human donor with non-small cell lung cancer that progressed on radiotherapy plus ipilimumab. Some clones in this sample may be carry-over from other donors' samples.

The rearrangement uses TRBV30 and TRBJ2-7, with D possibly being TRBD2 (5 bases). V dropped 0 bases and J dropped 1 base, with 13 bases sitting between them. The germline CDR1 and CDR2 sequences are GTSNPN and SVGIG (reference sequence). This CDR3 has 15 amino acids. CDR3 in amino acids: CAWSVRGSGSYEQYF. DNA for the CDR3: TGTGCCTGGAGTGTACGGGGAAGCGGATCCTACGAGCAGTACTTC.

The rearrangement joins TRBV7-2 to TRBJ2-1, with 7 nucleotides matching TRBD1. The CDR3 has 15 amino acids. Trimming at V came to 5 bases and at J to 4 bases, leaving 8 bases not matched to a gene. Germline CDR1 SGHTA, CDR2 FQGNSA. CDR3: CASSQLGQVYNEQFF. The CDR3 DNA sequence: TGTGCCAGCAGCCAGTTAGGACAGGTGTACAATGAGCAGTTCTTC.

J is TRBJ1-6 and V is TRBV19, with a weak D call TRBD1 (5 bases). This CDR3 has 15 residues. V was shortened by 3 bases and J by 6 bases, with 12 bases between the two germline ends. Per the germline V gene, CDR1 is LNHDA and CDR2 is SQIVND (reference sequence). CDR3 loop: CASSMKGSSNSPLHF. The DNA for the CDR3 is TGTGCCAGTAGTATGAAGGGGAGTTCTAATTCACCCCTCCACTTT. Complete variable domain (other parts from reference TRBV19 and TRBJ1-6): DGGITQSPKYLFRKEGQNVTLSCEQNLNHDAMYWYRQDPGQGLRLIYYSQIVNDFQKGDIAEGYSVSREKKESFPLTVTSAQKNPTAFYLCASSMKGSSNSPLHFGNGTRLTVT.

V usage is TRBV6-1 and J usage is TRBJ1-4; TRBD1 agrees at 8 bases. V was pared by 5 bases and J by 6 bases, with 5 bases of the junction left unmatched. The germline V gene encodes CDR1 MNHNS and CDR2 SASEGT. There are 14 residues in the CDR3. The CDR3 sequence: CASSLDRADEKLFF. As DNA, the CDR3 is TGTGCCAGCAGTTTGGACAGGGCTGATGAAAAACTGTTTTTT.

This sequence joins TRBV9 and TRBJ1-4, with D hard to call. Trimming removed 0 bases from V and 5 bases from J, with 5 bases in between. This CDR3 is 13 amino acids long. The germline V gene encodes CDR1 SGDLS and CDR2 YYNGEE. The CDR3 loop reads CASSVDPNEKLFF. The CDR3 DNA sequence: TGTGCCAGCAGCGTAGACCCGAATGAAAAACTGTTTTTT.

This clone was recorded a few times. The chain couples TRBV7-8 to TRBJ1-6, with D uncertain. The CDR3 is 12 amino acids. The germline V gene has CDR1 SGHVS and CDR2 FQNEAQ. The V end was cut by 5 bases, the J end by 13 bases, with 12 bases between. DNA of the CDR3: TGTGCCAGCAGCCAGGAAAGTGGGCCCCTCCACTTT. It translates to CASSQESGPLHF.

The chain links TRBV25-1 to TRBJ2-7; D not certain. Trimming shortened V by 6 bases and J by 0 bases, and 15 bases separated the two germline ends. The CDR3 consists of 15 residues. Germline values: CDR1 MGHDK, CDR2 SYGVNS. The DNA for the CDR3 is TGTGCCAGCAGAAATTGGGGTTCGAGCTCCTACGAGCAGTACTTC. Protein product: CASRNWGSSSYEQYF.

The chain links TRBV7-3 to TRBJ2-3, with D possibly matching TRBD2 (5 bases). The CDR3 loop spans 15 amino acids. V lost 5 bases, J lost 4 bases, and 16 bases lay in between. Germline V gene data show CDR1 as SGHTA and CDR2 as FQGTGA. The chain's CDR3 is CASSKAGDRADTQYF. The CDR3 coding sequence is TGTGCCAGCAGCAAGGCCGGGGATCGGGCAGATACGCAGTATTTT.

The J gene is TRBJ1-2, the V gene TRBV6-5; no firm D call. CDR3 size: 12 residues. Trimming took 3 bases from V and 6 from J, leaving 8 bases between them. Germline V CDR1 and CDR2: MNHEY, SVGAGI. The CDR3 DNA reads TGTGCCAGCAGTTATGCACGTCATGGCTACACCTTC. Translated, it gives CASSYARHGYTF.

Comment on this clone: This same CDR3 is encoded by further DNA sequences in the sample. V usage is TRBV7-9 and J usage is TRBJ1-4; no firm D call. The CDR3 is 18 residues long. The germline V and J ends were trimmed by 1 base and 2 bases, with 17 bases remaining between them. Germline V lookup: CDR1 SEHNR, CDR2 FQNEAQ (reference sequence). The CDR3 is CASSLGLTPFGTNEKLFF. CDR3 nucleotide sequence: TGTGCCAGCAGCTTAGGGCTTACGCCATTTGGGACTAATGAAAAACTGTTTTTT.

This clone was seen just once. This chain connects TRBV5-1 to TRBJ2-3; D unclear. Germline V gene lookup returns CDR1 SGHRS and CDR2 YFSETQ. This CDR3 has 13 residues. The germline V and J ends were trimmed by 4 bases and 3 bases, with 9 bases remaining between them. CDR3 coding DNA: TGCGCCAGCAGCCGAGAAAGAACAGATACGCAGTATTTT. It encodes CASSRERTDTQYF. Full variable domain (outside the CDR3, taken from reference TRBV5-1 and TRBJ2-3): KAGVTQTPRYLIKTRGQQVTLSCSPISGHRSVSWYQQTPGQGLQFLFEYFSETQRNKGNFPGRFSGRQFSNSRSEMNVSTLELGDSALYLCASSRERTDTQYFGPGTRLTVL.

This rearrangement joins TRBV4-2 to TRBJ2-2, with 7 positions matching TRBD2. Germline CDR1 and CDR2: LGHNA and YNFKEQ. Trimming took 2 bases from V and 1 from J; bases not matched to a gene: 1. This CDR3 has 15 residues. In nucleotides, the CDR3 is TGTGCCAGCAGCCAACGGGGGGAGAACACCGGGGAGCTGTTTTTT. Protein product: CASSQRGENTGELFF.

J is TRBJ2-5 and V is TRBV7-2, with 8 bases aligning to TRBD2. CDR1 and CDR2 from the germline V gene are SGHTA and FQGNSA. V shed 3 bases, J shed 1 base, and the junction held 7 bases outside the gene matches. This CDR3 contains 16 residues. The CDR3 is CASSFRVAGLQETQYF. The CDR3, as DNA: TGTGCCAGCAGCTTTAGGGTAGCGGGGCTCCAAGAGACCCAGTACTTC.

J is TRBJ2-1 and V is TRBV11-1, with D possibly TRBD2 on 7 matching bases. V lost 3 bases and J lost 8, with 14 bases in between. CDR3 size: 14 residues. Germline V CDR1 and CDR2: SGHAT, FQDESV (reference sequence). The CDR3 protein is CASSFSGGAYEQFF. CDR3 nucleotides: TGTGCCAGCAGCTTTTCGGGGGGCGCCTATGAGCAGTTCTTC.

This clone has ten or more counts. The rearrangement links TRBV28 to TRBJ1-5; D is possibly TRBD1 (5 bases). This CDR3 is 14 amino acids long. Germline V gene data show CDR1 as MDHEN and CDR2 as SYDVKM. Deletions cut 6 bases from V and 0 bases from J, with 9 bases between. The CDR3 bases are TGTGCCAGCAGAGACAGAATTAGCAATCAGCCCCAGCATTTT. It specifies CASRDRISNQPQHF.

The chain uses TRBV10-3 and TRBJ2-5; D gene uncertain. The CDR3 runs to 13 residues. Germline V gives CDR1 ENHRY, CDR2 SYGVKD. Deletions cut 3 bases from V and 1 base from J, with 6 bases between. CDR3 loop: CAISDQRQETQYF. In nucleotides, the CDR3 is TGTGCCATCAGTGACCAGCGCCAAGAGACCCAGTACTTC.

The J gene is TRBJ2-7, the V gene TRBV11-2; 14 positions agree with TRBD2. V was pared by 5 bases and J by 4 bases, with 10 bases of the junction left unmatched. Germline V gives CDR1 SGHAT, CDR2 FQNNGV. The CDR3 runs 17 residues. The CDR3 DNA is TGTGCCAGCAGCCCCCTCCCCGGACTAGCGGGGGGTTACGAGCAGTACTTC. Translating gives CASSPLPGLAGGYEQYF.

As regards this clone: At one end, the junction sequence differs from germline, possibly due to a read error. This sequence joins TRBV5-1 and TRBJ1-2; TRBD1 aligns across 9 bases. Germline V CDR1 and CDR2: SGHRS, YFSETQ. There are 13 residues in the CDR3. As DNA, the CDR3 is TGCGCCAGCAGCTTACAGGGGGCCTATCGCTACACCTTC. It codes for CASSLQGAYRYTF. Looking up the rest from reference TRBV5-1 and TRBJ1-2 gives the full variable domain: KAGVTQTPRYLIKTRGQQVTLSCSPISGHRSVSWYQQTPGQGLQFLFEYFSETQRNKGNFPGRFSGRQFSNSRSEMNVSTLELGDSALYLCASSLQGAYRYTFGSGTRLTVV.

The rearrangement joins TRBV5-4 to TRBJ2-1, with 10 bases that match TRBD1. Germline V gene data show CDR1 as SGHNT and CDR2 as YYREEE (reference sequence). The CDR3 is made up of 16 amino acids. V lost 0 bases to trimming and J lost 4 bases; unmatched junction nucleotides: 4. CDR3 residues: CASSLDPGQGYNEQFF. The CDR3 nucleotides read TGTGCCAGCAGCTTGGATCCGGGACAGGGGTACAATGAGCAGTTCTTC.

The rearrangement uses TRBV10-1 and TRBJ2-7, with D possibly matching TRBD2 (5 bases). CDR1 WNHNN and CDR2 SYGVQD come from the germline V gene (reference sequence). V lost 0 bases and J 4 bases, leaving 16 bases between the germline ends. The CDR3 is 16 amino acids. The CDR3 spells CASSESIRGSLYEQYF. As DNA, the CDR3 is TGCGCCAGCAGTGAGTCAATAAGAGGGTCCTTATACGAGCAGTACTTC.

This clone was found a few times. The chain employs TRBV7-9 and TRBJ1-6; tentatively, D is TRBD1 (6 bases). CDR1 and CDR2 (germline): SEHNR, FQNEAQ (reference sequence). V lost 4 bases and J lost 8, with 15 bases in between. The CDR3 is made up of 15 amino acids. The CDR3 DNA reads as TGTGCCAGCAGCTACAGACAGGATCCTGATTCACCCCTCCACTTT. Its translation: CASSYRQDPDSPLHF.

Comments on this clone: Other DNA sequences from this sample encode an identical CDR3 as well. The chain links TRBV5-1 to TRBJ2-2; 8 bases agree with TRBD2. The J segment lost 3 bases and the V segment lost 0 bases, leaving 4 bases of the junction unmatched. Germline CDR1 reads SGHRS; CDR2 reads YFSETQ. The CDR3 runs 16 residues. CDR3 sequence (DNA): TGCGCCAGCAGCTTGGTGCGGGGGGCGTACACCGGGGAGCTGTTTTTT. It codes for CASSLVRGAYTGELFF.

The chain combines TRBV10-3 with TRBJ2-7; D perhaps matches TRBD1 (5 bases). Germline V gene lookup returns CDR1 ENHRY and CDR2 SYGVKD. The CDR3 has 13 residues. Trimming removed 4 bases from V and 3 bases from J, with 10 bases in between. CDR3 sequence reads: CAISVPQGYEQYF. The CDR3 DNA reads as TGTGCCATCAGTGTTCCCCAGGGCTACGAGCAGTACTTC.

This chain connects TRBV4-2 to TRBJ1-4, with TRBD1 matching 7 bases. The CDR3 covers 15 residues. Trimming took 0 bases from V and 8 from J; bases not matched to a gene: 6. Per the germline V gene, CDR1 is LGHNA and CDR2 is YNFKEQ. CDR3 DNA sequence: TGTGCCAGCAGCCAAGAATTACAGGGGAAGGAAAAACTGTTTTTT. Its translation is CASSQELQGKEKLFF.

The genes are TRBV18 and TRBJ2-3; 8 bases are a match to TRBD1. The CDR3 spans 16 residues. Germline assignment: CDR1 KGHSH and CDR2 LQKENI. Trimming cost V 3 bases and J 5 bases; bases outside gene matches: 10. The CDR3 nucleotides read TGTGCCAGCTCACCCCCGGGACAGGCTTATGGAGATACGCAGTATTTT. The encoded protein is CASSPPGQAYGDTQYF.

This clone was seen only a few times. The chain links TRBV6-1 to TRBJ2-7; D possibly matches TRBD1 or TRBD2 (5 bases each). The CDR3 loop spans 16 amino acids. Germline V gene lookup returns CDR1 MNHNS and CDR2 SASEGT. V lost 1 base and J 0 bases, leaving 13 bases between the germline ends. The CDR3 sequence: CASSEGGYYGSYEQYF. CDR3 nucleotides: TGTGCCAGCAGTGAAGGGGGGTACTACGGCTCCTACGAGCAGTACTTC.

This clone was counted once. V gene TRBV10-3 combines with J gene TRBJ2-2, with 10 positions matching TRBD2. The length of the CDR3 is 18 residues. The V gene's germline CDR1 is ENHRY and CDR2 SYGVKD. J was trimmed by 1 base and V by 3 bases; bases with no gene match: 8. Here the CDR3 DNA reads TGTGCCATCAGTGACCGTCTAGCGGGGGCGCTGAACACCGGGGAGCTGTTTTTT. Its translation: CAISDRLAGALNTGELFF.

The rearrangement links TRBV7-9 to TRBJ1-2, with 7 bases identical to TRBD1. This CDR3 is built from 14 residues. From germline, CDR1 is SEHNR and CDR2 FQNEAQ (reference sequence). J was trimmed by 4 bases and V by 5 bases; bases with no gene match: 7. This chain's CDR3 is CASSPQTGIYGYTF. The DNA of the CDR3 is TGTGCCAGCAGCCCCCAGACAGGGATCTATGGCTACACCTTC. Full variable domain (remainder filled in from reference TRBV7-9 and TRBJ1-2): DTGVSQNPRHKITKRGQNVTFRCDPISEHNRLYWYRQTLGQGPEFLTYFQNEAQLEKSRLLSDRFSAERPKGSFSTLEIQRTEQGDSAMYLCASSPQTGIYGYTFGSGTRLTVV.

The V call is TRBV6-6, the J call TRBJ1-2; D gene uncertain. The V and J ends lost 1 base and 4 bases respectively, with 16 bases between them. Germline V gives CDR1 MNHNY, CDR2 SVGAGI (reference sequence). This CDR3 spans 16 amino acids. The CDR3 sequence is CASSYYLDGPGYGYTF. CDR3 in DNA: TGTGCCAGCAGTTACTATTTAGACGGGCCTGGCTATGGCTACACCTTC.

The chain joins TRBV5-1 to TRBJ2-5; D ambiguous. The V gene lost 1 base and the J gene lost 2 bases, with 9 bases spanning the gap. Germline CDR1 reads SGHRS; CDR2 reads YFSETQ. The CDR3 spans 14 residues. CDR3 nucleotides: TGCGCCAGCAGCTTGATGTCCCTACAAGAGACCCAGTACTTC. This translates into CASSLMSLQETQYF.